Listed below are T cell receptor beta chains from one sample, sequenced in a study of blood T cell repertoires in COVID-19. Method: immunoSEQ multiplex PCR; TCRdb's copy keeps in-frame clones and lacks some. The sample has approximately 270,000 clones; around 88% are singletons. Sequencing was done on a sample of peripheral blood. Receptors originate from a young woman with COVID-19, enrolled during active disease. Each CDR3 is given with its conserved first and last residue. D genes are given only for firm matches. Some rows have no size entry. The others give once, few or many, or a class for an expanded clone.

V: TRBV28; size: once; J: TRBJ1-1; D: TRBD1; CDR3: CASLTDRVETEAFF; DNA: TGTGCCAGCTTGACGGACAGGGTTGAGACTGAAGCTTTCTTT
V: TRBV5-6; size: -; J: TRBJ1-2; D: -; CDR3: CASSLFWTALANYGYTF; DNA: TGTGCCAGCAGCTTGTTTTGGACAGCCCTCGCTAACTATGGCTACACCTTC
V: TRBV9; size: -; J: TRBJ2-3; D: TRBD1; CDR3: CASSVAGQGVRDTQYF; DNA: TGTGCCAGCAGCGTAGCAGGACAGGGGGTGCGAGATACGCAGTATTTT
V: TRBV2; size: -; J: TRBJ1-4; D: -; CDR3: CASRGLVEKLFF; DNA: TGTGCCAGCAGGGGACTGGTTGAAAAACTGTTTTTT
V: TRBV4-1; size: -; J: TRBJ1-2; D: -; CDR3: CASSQDPRNYGYTF; DNA: TGCGCCAGCAGCCAAGATCCCAGAAACTATGGCTACACCTTC
V: TRBV27; size: few; J: TRBJ1-5; D: -; CDR3: CASSANRVGQPQHF; DNA: TGTGCCAGCAGTGCAAACAGGGTGGGTCAGCCCCAGCATTTT
V: TRBV15; size: -; J: TRBJ1-4; D: -; CDR3: CATSRDTGEKLFF; DNA: TGTGCCACCAGCAGAGACACAGGTGAAAAACTGTTTTTT
V: TRBV2; size: -; J: TRBJ2-5; D: -; CDR3: CASSEDRSQETQYF; DNA: TGTGCCAGCAGTGAAGATAGATCCCAAGAGACCCAGTACTTC
V: TRBV7-9; size: -; J: TRBJ2-3; D: -; CDR3: CASSFAGGPDTQYF; DNA: TGTGCCAGCAGCTTTGCAGGGGGGCCAGATACGCAGTATTTT
V: TRBV5-1; size: -; J: TRBJ1-1; D: TRBD1; CDR3: CASRLTGGTEAFF; DNA: TGCGCCAGCAGATTGACAGGGGGCACGGAAGCTTTCTTT
V: TRBV5-4; size: -; J: TRBJ1-1; D: -; CDR3: CASSLERNTEAFF; DNA: TGTGCCAGCAGCTTGGAGCGGAACACTGAAGCTTTCTTT
V: TRBV4-1; size: -; J: TRBJ1-5; D: TRBD1; CDR3: CASSQERGRSNQPQHF; DNA: TGCGCCAGCAGCCAAGAAAGGGGGCGAAGCAATCAGCCCCAGCATTTT
V: TRBV18; size: once; J: TRBJ2-7; D: TRBD1; CDR3: CASSLTSGTGAYEQYF; DNA: TGTGCCAGCTCACTAACTTCCGGGACAGGGGCCTACGAGCAGTACTTC
V: TRBV11-2; size: -; J: TRBJ1-2; D: -; CDR3: CASSSRTGENYGYTF; DNA: TGTGCCAGCAGCTCGCGGACGGGGGAGAACTATGGCTACACCTTC
V: TRBV5-1; size: once; J: TRBJ2-3; D: TRBD2; CDR3: CASSPAGRGLSTDTQYF; DNA: TGCGCCAGCAGCCCCGCCGGGAGGGGACTTAGCACAGATACGCAGTATTTT
V: TRBV30; size: -; J: TRBJ1-4; D: TRBD1; CDR3: CAWSRQGRSEKLFF; DNA: TGTGCCTGGAGTAGACAGGGGAGGAGCGAAAAACTGTTTTTT
V: TRBV29-1; size: -; J: TRBJ1-2; D: -; CDR3: CSVEGRANYGYTF; DNA: TGCAGCGTTGAGGGCAGAGCTAACTATGGCTACACCTTC
V: TRBV7-9; size: once; J: TRBJ1-3; D: -; CDR3: CASSSQGANTIYF; DNA: TGTGCCAGCAGCTCGCAGGGTGCAAACACCATATATTTT
V: TRBV24-1; size: -; J: TRBJ2-1; D: TRBD2; CDR3: CATSDPGLAGYGEQFF; DNA: TGTGCCACCAGTGACCCGGGACTAGCGGGATACGGTGAGCAGTTCTTC
V: TRBV15; size: -; J: TRBJ1-5; D: TRBD1; CDR3: CATSREDRGGQPQHF; DNA: TGTGCCACCAGCAGAGAGGACAGGGGCGGTCAGCCCCAGCATTTT
V: TRBV2; size: -; J: TRBJ1-5; D: -; CDR3: CASSVNSGEILGNQPQHF; DNA: TGTGCCAGCAGTGTTAACTCCGGAGAGATATTGGGCAATCAGCCCCAGCATTTT
V: TRBV6-2/TRBV6-3; size: -; J: TRBJ2-1; D: -; CDR3: CASSYPQGRRFFF; DNA: TGTGCCAGCAGTTACCCCCAGGGGCGCCGTTTCTTCTTC
V: TRBV5-4; size: -; J: TRBJ2-3; D: -; CDR3: CASRPGDLGTDTQYF; DNA: TGTGCCAGCAGACCAGGGGACCTGGGCACAGATACGCAGTATTTT
V: TRBV28; size: -; J: TRBJ1-2; D: -; CDR3: CASSTGGGFGYGYTF; DNA: TGTGCCAGCAGTACCGGCGGGGGCTTCGGCTATGGCTACACCTTC
V: TRBV4-1; size: -; J: TRBJ1-1; D: -; CDR3: CASRRVENTEAFF; DNA: TGCGCCAGCAGACGAGTAGAGAACACTGAAGCTTTCTTT
V: TRBV27; size: -; J: TRBJ1-5; D: -; CDR3: CASSPWAGEDNQPQHF; DNA: TGTGCCAGCAGTCCGTGGGCGGGGGAGGACAATCAGCCCCAGCATTTT
V: TRBV29-1; size: once; J: TRBJ2-3; D: TRBD1; CDR3: CSVAQRKGAGSSTDTQYF; DNA: TGCAGCGTTGCCCAGCGGAAGGGGGCAGGGTCTAGCACAGATACGCAGTATTTT
V: TRBV7-2; size: -; J: TRBJ2-5; D: TRBD2; CDR3: CASSLYAGEEETQYF; DNA: TGTGCCAGCAGCTTGTATGCGGGGGAGGAAGAGACCCAGTACTTC
V: TRBV5-6; size: -; J: TRBJ1-5; D: -; CDR3: CASSLRGYSNQPQHF; DNA: TGTGCCAGCAGCTTGAGGGGGTATAGCAATCAGCCCCAGCATTTT
V: TRBV5-4; size: once; J: TRBJ1-2; D: TRBD1; CDR3: CASSLDEPGQGNNYGYTF; DNA: TGTGCCAGCAGCTTGGACGAACCGGGACAGGGTAACAACTATGGCTACACCTTC
V: TRBV19; size: -; J: TRBJ2-1; D: TRBD2; CDR3: CASSSPPGLVYNEQFF; DNA: TGTGCCAGTAGTAGCCCGCCGGGACTAGTTTACAATGAGCAGTTCTTC
V: TRBV14; size: -; J: TRBJ2-3; D: -; CDR3: CASSQRRGDTQYF; DNA: TGTGCCAGCAGCCAGAGACGGGGGGATACGCAGTATTTT
V: TRBV11-2; size: -; J: TRBJ2-3; D: -; CDR3: CASSLDSPPDTQYF; DNA: TGTGCCAGCAGCTTAGATTCTCCTCCGGATACGCAGTATTTT
V: TRBV29-1; size: -; J: TRBJ2-2; D: TRBD1; CDR3: CSVGLGDRNTGELFF; DNA: TGCAGCGTTGGTTTAGGGGACAGGAACACCGGGGAGCTGTTTTTT
V: TRBV27; size: -; J: TRBJ2-1; D: TRBD1; CDR3: CASTRTGYNEQFF; DNA: TGTGCCAGCACTCGGACAGGGTACAATGAGCAGTTCTTC
V: TRBV3-1/TRBV3-2; size: -; J: TRBJ1-1; D: TRBD1; CDR3: CASSRPLPASGTANTEAFF; DNA: TGTGCCAGCAGCCGCCCATTACCGGCGTCCGGGACAGCGAACACTGAAGCTTTCTTT
V: TRBV14; size: -; J: TRBJ1-4; D: TRBD1; CDR3: CASSQRQGRNEKLFF; DNA: TGTGCCAGCAGCCAGAGACAGGGGCGTAATGAAAAACTGTTTTTT
V: TRBV25-1; size: -; J: TRBJ1-3; D: TRBD1; CDR3: CASSGGQGMRSGNTIYF; DNA: TGTGCCAGCAGTGGGGGACAGGGCATGAGGAGTGGAAACACCATATATTTT
V: TRBV5-5; size: -; J: TRBJ2-7; D: TRBD1; CDR3: CASSPGQPSYEQYF; DNA: TGTGCCAGCAGCCCGGGACAGCCTTCCTACGAGCAGTACTTC
V: TRBV18; size: -; J: TRBJ2-1; D: TRBD2; CDR3: CASSPSSGKYEQFF; DNA: TGTGCCAGCTCACCATCTAGCGGGAAGTATGAGCAGTTCTTC
V: TRBV7-9; size: -; J: TRBJ1-4; D: -; CDR3: CASSPTATNEKLFF; DNA: TGTGCCAGCAGCCCTACTGCAACTAATGAAAAACTGTTTTTT
V: TRBV15; size: -; J: TRBJ1-1; D: -; CDR3: CATSRVRHREDANF; DNA: TGTGCCACCAGCAGAGTTCGGCACAGAGAAGATGCCAACTTT
V: TRBV5-1; size: -; J: TRBJ1-4; D: -; CDR3: CASSLGATNEKLFF; DNA: TGCGCCAGCAGCTTGGGGGCCACTAATGAAAAACTGTTTTTT
V: TRBV6-1; size: -; J: TRBJ1-4; D: TRBD1; CDR3: CASSEVPGQGATNEKLFF; DNA: TGTGCCAGCAGTGAAGTCCCGGGACAGGGGGCTACTAATGAAAAACTGTTTTTT
V: TRBV4-2; size: once; J: TRBJ1-1; D: TRBD1; CDR3: CASSQSTGAGTEAFF; DNA: TGTGCCAGCAGCCAATCCACAGGGGCGGGCACTGAAGCTTTCTTT
V: TRBV4-1; size: -; J: TRBJ2-3; D: TRBD2; CDR3: CASSQERLAGGRADTQYF; DNA: TGCGCCAGCAGCCAAGAACGACTAGCGGGGGGGCGGGCAGATACGCAGTATTTT